These T cell receptor beta chains were read from a single sample in a study of blood T cells in healthy people across ages. MiXCR, applied by TCRdb to the 5' RACE reads, yields one record per CDR3 protein. The sample includes hundreds of thousands of distinct CDR3 sequences, roughly 32% of them seen just once. Sequenced sample: blood. The receptors here all came from an elderly woman in good health. CDR3s include the opening cysteine and the closing phenylalanine or tryptophan. The D gene is left open where the match is weak. The size entry is marked missing in some rows and otherwise reads once, few, many or a size class.

clone size | J gene | D gene | V gene | CDR3 DNA | CDR3 protein
many | TRBJ2-7 | . | TRBV2 | TGTGCCAGCAGTGATGGGGACGGCTACGAGCAGTACTTC | CASSDGDGYEQYF
many | TRBJ2-3 | . | TRBV9 | TGTGCCAGCAGCGGACAGCCAGAGAGCACAGATACGCAGTATTTT | CASSGQPESTDTQYF
. | TRBJ1-2 | . | TRBV28 | TGTGCCAGCAGTTCAGGGAATAGGGGCTACACCTTC | CASSSGNRGYTF
many | TRBJ1-1 | . | TRBV28 | TGTGCCAGCGAGTACGGGGGGGGGTTTGGCACTGAAGCTTTCTTT | CASEYGGGFGTEAFF
few | TRBJ2-2 | . | TRBV3-1 | TGTGCCAGCAGCCAAGTGATCGCGGGCACCGGGGAGCTGTTTTTT | CASSQVIAGTGELFF
many | TRBJ2-7 | . | TRBV28 | TGTGCCAGCAGTTTCCTAGGGAGGGGGCCGATTTCCTACGAGCAGTACTTC | CASSFLGRGPISYEQYF
. | TRBJ2-5 | . | TRBV3-1 | TGTGCCAGCAACCTCCGGACATCGGGCCAAGAGACCCAGTACTTC | CASNLRTSGQETQYF
. | TRBJ2-7 | . | TRBV20-1 | TGCAGTGCTAGTGATAGAAAGGGACTCTCCTACGAGCAGTACTTC | CSASDRKGLSYEQYF
many | TRBJ2-7 | TRBD1 | TRBV4-3 | TGCGCCAGCAGCCTAGACCGGGACAGAGAGCAGTACTTC | CASSLDRDREQYF
. | TRBJ1-2 | . | TRBV20-1 | TGCAGTGCCTCCGTAGGGACCTATGGCTACACCTTC | CSASVGTYGYTF
. | TRBJ1-2 | . | TRBV12-3/TRBV12-4 | TGTGCCAGCAGTTTAGATCAAGGGGAGTTCAATGGCTACACCTTC | CASSLDQGEFNGYTF
many | TRBJ2-7 | . | TRBV18 | TGTGCCAGCTCACCACCCAAGATCTCCTACGAGCAGTACTTC | CASSPPKISYEQYF
few | TRBJ1-1 | . | TRBV12-5 | TGTGCTAGTGGTTTGTCCGGAGGTATCACTGAAGCTTTCTTT | CASGLSGGITEAFF
many | TRBJ2-7 | TRBD1 | TRBV5-6 | TGTGCCAGCAGACCCATCCTTCAGGGGGCGGGCGAGCAGTACTTC | CASRPILQGAGEQYF
many | TRBJ2-5 | TRBD1 | TRBV4-2 | TGTGCCAGCAGCCAATCGCTCGGGACAGGGCGAGAGACCCAGTACTTC | CASSQSLGTGRETQYF
. | TRBJ2-1 | . | TRBV7-2 | TGTGCCAGCAGCTTTACTAGTAGGCTGGTTGAGCAGTTCTTC | CASSFTSRLVEQFF
. | TRBJ2-1 | TRBD2 | TRBV20-1 | TGCAGTGCTAGAGAGTTTTTGACTAGCGGGAGTTACAATGAGCAGTTCTTC | CSAREFLTSGSYNEQFF
. | TRBJ2-3 | TRBD2 | TRBV5-1 | TGCGCCAGCAGCCAAAGTAGCGGGGGGTGGGCAGATACGCAGTATTTT | CASSQSSGGWADTQYF
many | TRBJ2-7 | . | TRBV3-1 | TGTGCCAGCAGCCAAGGGGTGGGGGCGACCTACGAGCAGTACTTC | CASSQGVGATYEQYF
many | TRBJ2-7 | TRBD2 | TRBV20-1 | TGCAGTGCTAAAGGACTAGCGGGGGCGACCTCCTACGAGCAGTACTTC | CSAKGLAGATSYEQYF
many | TRBJ2-5 | TRBD2 | TRBV6-5 | TGTGCCAGCAGTTTGCGACTAGCGGGGGGGATGCAAGAGACCCAGTACTTC | CASSLRLAGGMQETQYF
. | TRBJ2-1 | TRBD1 | TRBV20-1 | TGCAGTGCAACTGACAGGGCAATCTATGAGCAGTTCTTC | CSATDRAIYEQFF
once | TRBJ2-1 | . | TRBV20-1 | TGCAGTGCTATAGGGGACCCCCACGAGCAGTTCTTC | CSAIGDPHEQFF
many | TRBJ2-6 | TRBD1 | TRBV5-1 | TGCGCCAGCACCACAGGGGTCTCGATGGGGGCCAACGTCCTGACTTTC | CASTTGVSMGANVLTF
many | TRBJ2-3 | TRBD1 | TRBV5-1 | TGCGCCAGCAGCTTGGATTCAGGGGGAGATACGCAGTATTTT | CASSLDSGGDTQYF
few | TRBJ2-7 | TRBD1 | TRBV30 | TGTGCCTGGACTCGGGACAGGGCCTACGAGCAGTACTTC | CAWTRDRAYEQYF
few | TRBJ1-4 | . | TRBV5-1 | TGTGCCAGCAGTTTTGGCCAGGGTAATGAAAAACTGTTTTTT | CASSFGQGNEKLFF
many | TRBJ2-7 | . | TRBV2 | TGTGCCAGCAGAGAAAGATACGAGCAGTACTTC | CASRERYEQYF
few | TRBJ2-3 | . | TRBV11-3 | TGTGCCAGCAGCTTGGGGACGGCCCAAGATACGCAGTATTTT | CASSLGTAQDTQYF
. | TRBJ2-1 | TRBD2 | TRBV20-1 | TGCAGTGCTAGGCTAGCGGGAAGGTACAATGAGCAGTTCTTC | CSARLAGRYNEQFF
many | TRBJ2-3 | TRBD2 | TRBV4-3 | TGCGCCAGCAGCCAGATGGGACTAGCGGGGCGAGGAGATACGCAGTATTTT | CASSQMGLAGRGDTQYF
. | TRBJ2-5 | TRBD2 | TRBV20-1 | TGCAGTGCTAGAGTCGGGACTAGCGGGGCATCCGGGAGGGAGACCCAGTACTTC | CSARVGTSGASGRETQYF
many | TRBJ2-1 | . | TRBV5-1 | TGCGCCAGCAGCTTGGGGAGCGGGCAGGCCCAAGAGCAGTTCTTC | CASSLGSGQAQEQFF
many | TRBJ2-5 | . | TRBV12-3/TRBV12-4 | TGTGCCAGCAGTACAGAGGGTAGGGCCACGGAGACCCAGTACTTC | CASSTEGRATETQYF
many | TRBJ1-5 | . | TRBV20-1 | TGCAGTGCTAGAGATTCCGGGTGGGGAGGTCAGCCCCAGCATTTT | CSARDSGWGGQPQHF
. | TRBJ2-3 | TRBD2 | TRBV20-1 | TGCAGTGCTCCAGTAAATAGCGGGGTTGGAGATACGCAGTATTTT | CSAPVNSGVGDTQYF
. | TRBJ1-1 | . | TRBV6-2/TRBV6-3 | TGTGCCAGCAGTTCCCAATGGGGCGGGCACACTGAAGCTTTCTTT | CASSSQWGGHTEAFF
. | TRBJ1-1 | TRBD1 | TRBV5-1 | TGCGCCAGCAGCCTTCGGACAGGGATGAACACTGAAGCTTTCTTT | CASSLRTGMNTEAFF
. | TRBJ2-3 | TRBD2 | TRBV9 | TGTGCCAGCAGCCTCAGACTAGCGGACACAGATACGCAGTATTTT | CASSLRLADTDTQYF
medium-sized | TRBJ2-1 | TRBD1 | TRBV29-1 | TGCAGCGTCGAAGGGGGCAGGGGTTACAATGAGCAGTTCTTC | CSVEGGRGYNEQFF
many | TRBJ1-1 | . | TRBV12-3/TRBV12-4 | TGTGCCAGCAGTTTCCTCGGAAGGACTGAAGCTTTCTTT | CASSFLGRTEAFF
. | TRBJ2-7 | . | TRBV5-1 | TGCGCCAGCAGCTTGGAAGGGGGGCCTTGCGAGCAGTACTTC | CASSLEGGPCEQYF
few | TRBJ1-1 | TRBD1 | TRBV6-2/TRBV6-3 | TGTGCCACCCAGGGGGCCTATGCGAACACTGAAGCTTTCTTT | CATQGAYANTEAFF
few | TRBJ2-3 | TRBD1 | TRBV5-1 | TGCGCCAGCAGCTCACGGGACAGGGGGCGATTTAGCACAGATACGCAGTATTTT | CASSSRDRGRFSTDTQYF
few | TRBJ1-1 | . | TRBV27 | TGTGCCAGCAGTTTATCGGGGGCCAGCACTGAAGCTTTCTTT | CASSLSGASTEAFF
many | TRBJ1-2 | . | TRBV4-3 | TGCGCCAGCAGCCAAGAGGCCCGGGGGCTTGGCTACACCTTC | CASSQEARGLGYTF
many | TRBJ2-7 | . | TRBV7-8 | TGTGCCAGCAGCTTAAGCAGCGTGGTGGACCCCTACGAGCAGTACTTC | CASSLSSVVDPYEQYF
. | TRBJ1-2 | TRBD1 | TRBV15 | TGTGCCACCAGTACCGGGACAGGGAATTTTGACACCTTC | CATSTGTGNFDTF
many | TRBJ2-3 | TRBD2 | TRBV7-2 | TGTGCCAGCAGCTTAGGACTAGCGGGGGGACAAGATACGCAGTATTTT | CASSLGLAGGQDTQYF
. | TRBJ2-1 | TRBD2 | TRBV5-1 | TGCGCCAGCAGCTTGGCCCCTAGCGGGGGGGCTTATGAGCAGTTCTTC | CASSLAPSGGAYEQFF
. | TRBJ2-7 | . | TRBV7-2 | TGTGCCAGCAGCTTAGTCCCGAAGGACAAGTACGAGCAGTACTTC | CASSLVPKDKYEQYF
many | TRBJ2-3 | . | TRBV12-3/TRBV12-4 | TGTGCCAGCAGTTTAGGGGCAGGCACAGATACGCAGTATTTT | CASSLGAGTDTQYF
few | TRBJ2-3 | . | TRBV12-5 | TGTGCTAGTGGTTTGCCTCGGACAGTGGCAGGTGATACGCAGTATTTT | CASGLPRTVAGDTQYF
. | TRBJ2-3 | . | TRBV12-3/TRBV12-4 | TGTGCCAGCAGTTTAAGTGTTGATGCGCAATATTTT | CASSLSVDAQYF
many | TRBJ2-7 | TRBD1 | TRBV29-1 | TGCAGCGTCGACAGGGGAAGAGGCGAGCAGTACTTC | CSVDRGRGEQYF
many | TRBJ1-2 | . | TRBV7-3 | TGTGCCAGCAGCTTAACATACCGGGACGGACTTGTTTATGGCTACACCTTC | CASSLTYRDGLVYGYTF
. | TRBJ2-5 | . | TRBV7-2 | TGTGCCAGCAGCTTAGATGTCGGCGAGACCCAGTACTTC | CASSLDVGETQYF
. | TRBJ1-5 | . | TRBV20-1 | TGCAGTGCGCAGCAGAGAAGCAATCAGCCCCAGCATTTT | CSAQQRSNQPQHF